This T cell receptor (beta chain) comes out of a study of blood T cell repertoires in COVID-19. Study summary: The United States, Italy and Spain were the sources of the acute and convalescent COVID-19 samples. Nucleic acid was either cDNA or gDNA, and it came from T cells, B-cell-depleted T cells, or PBMCs.

In the original analysis: Quantification of nucleated cells was approximated via reference gene primer amplification. Sequencing was performed with immunoSEQ multiplex PCR; in TCRdb, only in-frame clones are kept and a portion is missing. V, J and clone size are taken as reported in that table, and D and trimming were inferred from the DNA itself. Of fewer than 200,000 clones in the sample, about nine tenths were seen once. CDR1 and CDR2 from the germline V gene are SQVTM and ANQGSEA. Trimming cost V 4 bases and J 0 bases, with 5 bases left between them. The CDR3 is 12 residues long. This clonotype was sampled from a man younger than 35 who had recovered from COVID-19. The material sequenced was peripheral blood. The rearrangement links TRBV29-1 to TRBJ2-3; D remains unclear. The CDR3 nucleotides read TGCAGCGTTGCAACTAGCACAGATACGCAGTATTTT. As protein: CSVATSTDTQYF.